These 24 T cell receptor beta chains originate from one sample sequenced in a study of CD8+CD57+ T cells in acquired aplastic anemia (dated by TCRdb to the late 2010s). Flow cytometry had shown CD8+CD57+ cell expansion in the patients selected for sequencing. The sequencer listed for this sample is Illumina HiSeq 2000. Genomic DNA served as template for TCR beta VDJ combination and CDR3 sequence profiling. Using fastp trimming at Q25 and MiXCR clonotype assembly, TCRdb reanalyzed the public sequencing data and kept in-frame beta chains. All rows with the same CDR3 protein become a single entry with the most common DNA and genes. This sample lists some 180,000 distinct CDR3 sequences; roughly 65% were detected once. The top ten clones comprise under 45% of the sample. Sequences were obtained from sorted CD4+, CD8+, or CD8+CD57+ T cells (not recorded which) from PBMCs. The receptors come from a human donor with aplastic anemia.

J is TRBJ1-2 and V is TRBV9; D might be TRBD1 (6 bases). The germline V and J ends were trimmed by 1 base and 14 bases, with 12 bases remaining between them. The CDR3 is 11 amino acids. Germline loops: CDR1 SGDLS, CDR2 YYNGEE. Here the CDR3 reads CASSVMEGGTF. CDR3 DNA: TGTGCCAGCAGCGTAATGGAGGGGGGAACCTTC.

This sequence joins TRBV6-5 and TRBJ1-3; 7 nucleotides agree with TRBD1. With V trimmed by 10 bases and J by 2 bases, 14 bases remained unmatched. Germline CDR1 and CDR2: MNHEY and SVGAGI. CDR3 length: 16 residues. CDR3 in DNA: TGTGCCATCAGGCTAAGACAGGGTTCTGCTGGAAACACCATATATTTT. Its translation is CAIRLRQGSAGNTIYF.

This clonotype occurred many times. The J gene is TRBJ2-7, the V gene TRBV25-1, with D uncertain. CDR3 length: 12 amino acids. Germline CDR1 reads MGHDK; CDR2 reads SYGVNS. V lost 6 bases to trimming and J lost 5 bases, with 11 bases between them. As DNA, the CDR3 is TGTGCCAGCAGCCCGGACGGACACGAGCAGTACTTC. This encodes CASSPDGHEQYF.

The DNA of the CDR3 is TGTGCCAGCAGCCGAGGTAGGACAGGCTCTGGAAACACCATATATTTT. It encodes CASSRGRTGSGNTIYF. The chain joins TRBV7-2 to TRBJ1-3; 7 bases are a match to TRBD1. The CDR3 is 16 amino acids. The V gene end was trimmed by 5 bases and the J gene end by 0 bases; junction bases not matched to a gene: 7. The V gene's germline CDR1 is SGHTA and CDR2 FQGNSA.

This clonotype was counted at least ten times. The CDR3: CASSLMGWAGGPPCEQYF. CDR3 DNA: TGTGCCAGCAGCTTAATGGGGTGGGCGGGGGGCCCTCCCTGCGAGCAGTACTTC. V gene TRBV7-3 combines with J gene TRBJ2-7; 8 bases line up with TRBD2. This CDR3 region has 18 residues. The ends lost 1 base at V and 6 bases at J; junction bases unmatched: 17. Germline V gene lookup returns CDR1 SGHTA and CDR2 FQGTGA.

This chain connects TRBV7-3 to TRBJ1-1; D remains unclear. Germline V gives CDR1 SGHTA, CDR2 FQGTGA. Trimming left V 6 bases short and J 1 base short, with 9 bases between. The CDR3 is 13 amino acids. For the CDR3, the DNA is TGTGCCAGCAGGGGAGAGCCGAACACTGAAGCTTTCTTT. Protein product: CASRGEPNTEAFF.

This chain links TRBV25-1 with TRBJ2-5, with D possibly matching TRBD2 (5 bases). The germline V gene has CDR1 MGHDK and CDR2 SYGVNS. V lost 4 bases to trimming and J lost 5 bases, with 20 bases between them. This CDR3 spans 16 amino acids. The CDR3 nucleotides read TGTGCCAGCAGTGGACAAGCGAACACCGGGGAGGAGACCCAGTACTTC. This translates into CASSGQANTGEETQYF.

This clonotype was found many times. The chain is built from TRBV7-8 and TRBJ2-1, with 8 bases matching TRBD2. The CDR3 is made up of 18 amino acids. Trimming took 4 bases from V and 9 from J; bases not matched to a gene: 20. From germline, CDR1 is SGHVS and CDR2 FQNEAQ. The CDR3 is CASSCSRRGGGPSCEQFF. DNA for the CDR3: TGTGCCAGCAGCTGCTCACGCCGGGGGGGGGGGCCGTCGTGTGAGCAGTTCTTC. Drawing the rest from reference TRBV7-8 and TRBJ2-1, the complete variable domain is GAGVSQSPRYKVAKRGQDVALRCDPISGHVSLFWYQQALGQGPEFLTYFQNEAQLDKSGLPSDRFFAERPEGSVSTLKIQRTQQEDSAVYLCASSCSRRGGGPSCEQFFGPGTRLTVL.

The gene calls are TRBV24-1 and TRBJ2-1; 11 nucleotides match TRBD1. V was pared by 7 bases and J by 4 bases, with 2 bases of the junction left unmatched. The length of the CDR3 is 14 residues. From germline, CDR1 is KGHDR and CDR2 SFDVKD. CDR3 nucleotide sequence: TGTGCCACCAGACGGGACAGGGGGTACAATGAGCAGTTCTTC. As protein: CATRRDRGYNEQFF.

This clonotype was found a few times. The chain links TRBV30 to TRBJ1-5, with D maybe TRBD1 (5 bases). The V gene lost 5 bases and the J gene lost 2 bases, with 13 bases spanning the gap. The CDR3 is 14 residues long. Germline-derived CDR1 and CDR2 are GTSNPN and SVGIG (reference sequence). The CDR3 region has the DNA TGTGCCTGGTGGGACGGGGAAGGCAATCAGCCCCAGCATTTT. It encodes CAWWDGEGNQPQHF.

The rearrangement joins TRBV2 to TRBJ1-5; D is unresolved. The CDR3 is made up of 15 amino acids. The germline gives CDR1 SNHLY, CDR2 FYNNEI. The V and J ends lost 10 bases and 0 bases respectively, with 16 bases between them. The CDR3 reads CAIILLGNSNQPQHF. CDR3 DNA sequence: TGTGCCATCATACTCTTAGGGAATAGCAATCAGCCCCAGCATTTT.

This clonotype has a count of ten or more. The chain recombines TRBV6-6 with TRBJ2-2, with 10 bases matching TRBD1. This CDR3 comprises 15 residues. V shed 5 bases, J shed 5 bases, and the junction held 5 bases outside the gene matches. Germline V gene sequence: CDR1 MNHNY, CDR2 SVGAGI (reference sequence). This CDR3 is CASSPDRGRTGELFF. The CDR3 nucleotides are TGTGCCAGCAGTCCCGACAGGGGGCGGACCGGGGAGCTGTTTTTT.

The V and J genes are TRBV2 and TRBJ1-2, with a weak D call TRBD1 (6 bases). The CDR3 length is 14 residues. Germline CDR1 SNHLY, CDR2 FYNNEI. Trimming cost V 8 bases and J 3 bases, with 16 bases left between them. The CDR3 DNA follows: TGTGCCAGCTCCCAGCCTGAGGGGGACTATGGCTACACCTTC. This encodes CASSQPEGDYGYTF. The whole variable domain, remainder taken from reference TRBV2 and TRBJ1-2, is EPEVTQTPSHQVTQMGQEVILRCVPISNHLYFYWYRQILGQKVEFLVSFYNNEISEKSEIFDDQFSVERPDGSNFTLKIRSTKLEDSAMYFCASSQPEGDYGYTFGSGTRLTVV.

This clonotype has at least ten counts. The gene calls are TRBV5-8 and TRBJ2-3; D could derive from TRBD1 or TRBD2 (6 bases each). Germline CDR1 reads SGHTS; CDR2 reads YDEGEE. V gave up 7 bases and J gave up 5 bases, with 14 bases separating them. This CDR3 region has 13 residues. This CDR3 is CASSGGQGDTQYF. CDR3 sequence (DNA): TGTGCCAGCTCCGGGGGCCAGGGAGATACGCAGTATTTT.

In its sample, this clonotype was seen a few times. This chain connects TRBV30 to TRBJ2-3; D may be TRBD2 (6 bases). Germline V gene data show CDR1 as GTSNPN and CDR2 as SVGIG (reference sequence). The CDR3 runs to 14 residues. Trimming pared 3 bases from V and 5 bases from J, leaving 15 bases between. In DNA form, the CDR3 reads TGTGCCTGGAGGGGGTACCCGGGGGTAGATACGCAGTATTTT. Its translation is CAWRGYPGVDTQYF.

V usage is TRBV7-2 and J usage is TRBJ2-1, with D perhaps assigned TRBD1 or TRBD2 (7 bases each). CDR3 length: 15 residues. Germline V gene data show CDR1 as SGHTA and CDR2 as FQGNSA. V lost 1 base and J 7 bases, leaving 14 bases between the germline ends. For the CDR3, the DNA is TGTGCCAGCAGCTTAGGTCCAGGGGGGGGAAATGAGCAGTTCTTC. Its protein product is CASSLGPGGGNEQFF.

The chain recombines TRBV6-4 with TRBJ2-1; the match to TRBD2 covers 7 bases. The CDR3 totals 15 residues. V gave up 2 bases and J gave up 0 bases; unmatched junction bases: 1. The germline V gene encodes CDR1 MRHNA and CDR2 SNTAGT. The CDR3 nucleotides are TGTGCCAGCAGTGACGGGGAGGGCTCCTACAATGAGCAGTTCTTC. Translation gives CASSDGEGSYNEQFF.

The V and J genes are TRBV2 and TRBJ2-1, with D hard to call. The V gene lost 9 bases and the J gene lost 14 bases, with 8 bases spanning the gap. The length of the CDR3 is 8 residues. Germline V gives CDR1 SNHLY, CDR2 FYNNEI. The CDR3 DNA sequence: TGTGCCAGTGGGAAGGAGTTCTTC. Translated, it gives CASGKEFF.

The rearrangement uses TRBV4-1 and TRBJ2-2, with D possibly TRBD1 on 6 matching bases. The length of the CDR3 is 17 residues. The germline gives CDR1 MGHRA, CDR2 YSYEKL. Between the trimmed V and J ends, which lost 0 bases and 1 base, there was a span of 12 bases. The CDR3 coding sequence is TGCGCCAGCAGCCAAGATGAAACAGGGAGGAACACCGGGGAGCTGTTTTTT. This translates into CASSQDETGRNTGELFF.

In nucleotides, the CDR3 is TGTGCCAGCAGTGAAGGAGGGAGGGGCACAGATACGCAGTATTTT. It yields the protein CASSEGGRGTDTQYF. This chain uses TRBV2 with TRBJ2-3, with 7 bases lining up with TRBD2. V shed 1 base, J shed 1 base, and the junction held 2 bases outside the gene matches. The germline gives CDR1 SNHLY, CDR2 FYNNEI. The CDR3 has 15 residues.

This clonotype has just a few counts. The rearrangement links TRBV7-3 to TRBJ2-6; D ambiguous. V was pared by 6 bases and J by 1 base, with 10 bases between. This CDR3 is 15 amino acids long. Germline CDR1 and CDR2: SGHTA and FQGTGA. CDR3 bases: TGTGCCAGCAGAGCATCAGGATCTGGGGCCAACGTCCTGACTTTC. Amino acids: CASRASGSGANVLTF.

This chain uses TRBV15 with TRBJ2-2, with D uncertain. There are 12 residues in the CDR3. The V and J ends lost 7 bases and 4 bases respectively, with 7 bases between them. The germline V gene encodes CDR1 LNHNV and CDR2 YYDKDF (reference sequence). The CDR3 loop is CATISPTGELFF. The DNA of the CDR3 is TGTGCCACCATTTCACCCACCGGGGAGCTGTTTTTT.

The chain employs TRBV29-1 and TRBJ1-2, with D perhaps TRBD1 (5 bases). The length of the CDR3 is 15 residues. Germline V gene data show CDR1 as SQVTM and CDR2 as ANQGSEA. Trimming removed 5 bases at V and 5 bases at J, with 21 bases between. Written as DNA, the CDR3 is TGCAGCGTTCCTACCCAGGGCTATCAAGGTTATGGCTACACCTTC. Its protein is CSVPTQGYQGYGYTF.

This clonotype showed up just a few times. The chain is built from TRBV27 and TRBJ1-2, with 7 bases lining up with TRBD1. Trimming removed 5 bases from V and 7 bases from J; junction bases left unmatched: 19. Germline values: CDR1 MNHEY, CDR2 SMNVEV (reference sequence). The CDR3 has 17 amino acids. As DNA, the CDR3 is TGTGCCAGCAGTCCGGAGCTTAAGGGGCAGGGGGAGGGTGGCTACACCTTC. Amino acid sequence: CASSPELKGQGEGGYTF.